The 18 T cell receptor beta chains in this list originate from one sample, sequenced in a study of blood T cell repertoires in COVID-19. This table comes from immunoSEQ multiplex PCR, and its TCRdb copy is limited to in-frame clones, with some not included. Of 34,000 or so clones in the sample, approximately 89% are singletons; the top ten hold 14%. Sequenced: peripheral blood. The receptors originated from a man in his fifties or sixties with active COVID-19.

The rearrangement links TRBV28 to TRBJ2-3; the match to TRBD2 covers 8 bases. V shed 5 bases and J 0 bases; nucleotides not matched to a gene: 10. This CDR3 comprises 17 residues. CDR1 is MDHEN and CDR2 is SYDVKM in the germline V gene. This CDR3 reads CASSLAGSSGSTDTQYF. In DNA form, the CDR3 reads TGTGCCAGCAGTCTCGCGGGATCTAGCGGGAGCACAGATACGCAGTATTTT. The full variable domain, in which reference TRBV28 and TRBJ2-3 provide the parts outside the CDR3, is DVKVTQSSRYLVKRTGEKVFLECVQDMDHENMFWYRQDPGLGLRLIYFSYDVKMKEKGDIPEGYSVSREKKERFSLILESASTNQTSMYLCASSLAGSSGSTDTQYFGPGTRLTVL.

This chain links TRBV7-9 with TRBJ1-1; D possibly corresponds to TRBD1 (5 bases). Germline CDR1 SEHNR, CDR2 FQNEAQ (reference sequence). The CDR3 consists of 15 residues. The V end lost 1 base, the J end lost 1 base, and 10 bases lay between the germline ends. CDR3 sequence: CASSLVGHSNTEAFF. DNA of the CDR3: TGTGCCAGCAGCTTAGTTGGACACTCGAACACTGAAGCTTTCTTT.

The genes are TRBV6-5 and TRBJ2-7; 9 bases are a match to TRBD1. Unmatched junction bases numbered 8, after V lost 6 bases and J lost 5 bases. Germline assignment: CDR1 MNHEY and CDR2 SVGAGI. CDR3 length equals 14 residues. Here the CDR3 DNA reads TGTGCCAGCAGGCCCATGGGACAGGGTAACGAGCAGTACTTC. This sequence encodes CASRPMGQGNEQYF.

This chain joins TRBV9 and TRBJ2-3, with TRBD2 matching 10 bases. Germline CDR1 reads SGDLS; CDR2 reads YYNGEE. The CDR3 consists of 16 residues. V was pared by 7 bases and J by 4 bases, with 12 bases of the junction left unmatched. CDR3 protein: CASSQGLASPADTQYF. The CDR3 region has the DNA TGTGCCAGCTCTCAGGGACTAGCGTCGCCCGCAGATACGCAGTATTTT.

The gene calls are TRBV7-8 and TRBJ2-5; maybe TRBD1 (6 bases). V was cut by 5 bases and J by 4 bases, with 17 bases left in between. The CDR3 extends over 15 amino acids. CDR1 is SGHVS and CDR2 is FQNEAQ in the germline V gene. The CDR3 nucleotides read TGTGCCAGCAGCGCTTGGGACAAATTTTCAGAGACCCAGTACTTC. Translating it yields CASSAWDKFSETQYF.

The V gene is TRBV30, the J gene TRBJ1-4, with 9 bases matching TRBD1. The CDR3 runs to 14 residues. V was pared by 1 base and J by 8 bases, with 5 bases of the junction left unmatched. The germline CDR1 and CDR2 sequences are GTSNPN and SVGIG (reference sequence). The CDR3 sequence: CAWSGPDRGEKLFF. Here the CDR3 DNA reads TGTGCCTGGAGTGGCCCGGACAGGGGAGAAAAACTGTTTTTT. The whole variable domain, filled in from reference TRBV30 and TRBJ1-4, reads SQTIHQWPATLVQPVGSPLSLECTVEGTSNPNLYWYRQAAGRGLQLLFYSVGIGQISSEVPQNLSASRPQDRQFILSSKKLLLSDSGFYLCAWSGPDRGEKLFFGSGTQLSVL.

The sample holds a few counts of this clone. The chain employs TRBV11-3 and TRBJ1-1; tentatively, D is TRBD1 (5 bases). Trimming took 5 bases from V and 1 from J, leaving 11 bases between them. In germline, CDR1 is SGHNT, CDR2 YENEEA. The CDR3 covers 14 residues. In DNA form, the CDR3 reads TGTGCCAGCAGCCCCGCCACAGGGAACACTGAAGCTTTCTTT. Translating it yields CASSPATGNTEAFF.

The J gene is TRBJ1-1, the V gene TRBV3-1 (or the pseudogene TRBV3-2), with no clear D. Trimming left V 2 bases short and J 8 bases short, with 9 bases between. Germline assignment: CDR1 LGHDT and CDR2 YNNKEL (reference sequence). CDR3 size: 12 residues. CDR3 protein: CASSQLSREAFF. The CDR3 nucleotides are TGTGCCAGCAGCCAATTAAGCAGGGAAGCTTTCTTT.

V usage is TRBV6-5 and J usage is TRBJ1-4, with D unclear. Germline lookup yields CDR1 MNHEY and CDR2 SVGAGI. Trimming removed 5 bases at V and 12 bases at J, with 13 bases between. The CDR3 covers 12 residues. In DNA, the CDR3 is TGTGCCAGCAGTAACACAAACGGGGAACTGTTTTTT. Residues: CASSNTNGELFF.

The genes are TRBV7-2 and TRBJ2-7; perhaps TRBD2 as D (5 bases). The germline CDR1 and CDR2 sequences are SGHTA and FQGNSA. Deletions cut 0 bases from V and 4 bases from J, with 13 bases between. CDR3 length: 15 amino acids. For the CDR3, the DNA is TGTGCCAGCAGCTTAGCGGGCGGGTCGGGGTACGAGCAGTACTTC. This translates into CASSLAGGSGYEQYF.

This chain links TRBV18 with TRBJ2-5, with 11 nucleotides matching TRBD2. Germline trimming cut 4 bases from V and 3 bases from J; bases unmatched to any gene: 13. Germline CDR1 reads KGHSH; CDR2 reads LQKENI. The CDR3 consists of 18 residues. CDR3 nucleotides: TGTGCCAGCTCACGCCGCCAACTAGCGGGAGCAGCGGAAGAGACCCAGTACTTC. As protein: CASSRRQLAGAAEETQYF.

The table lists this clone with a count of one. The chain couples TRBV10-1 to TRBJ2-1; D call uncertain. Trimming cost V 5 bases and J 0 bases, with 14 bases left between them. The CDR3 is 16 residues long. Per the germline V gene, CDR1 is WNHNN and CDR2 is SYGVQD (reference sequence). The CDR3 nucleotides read TGCGCCAGCAGTCCTGGTGGAGCAAGCTCCTACAATGAGCAGTTCTTC. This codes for CASSPGGASSYNEQFF.

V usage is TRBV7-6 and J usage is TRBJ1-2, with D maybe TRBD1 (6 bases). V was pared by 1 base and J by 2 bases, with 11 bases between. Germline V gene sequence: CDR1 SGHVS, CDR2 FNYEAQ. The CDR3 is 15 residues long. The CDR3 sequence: CASSLGPGQNYGYTF. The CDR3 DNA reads TGTGCCAGCAGCTTAGGTCCCGGACAGAACTATGGCTACACCTTC.

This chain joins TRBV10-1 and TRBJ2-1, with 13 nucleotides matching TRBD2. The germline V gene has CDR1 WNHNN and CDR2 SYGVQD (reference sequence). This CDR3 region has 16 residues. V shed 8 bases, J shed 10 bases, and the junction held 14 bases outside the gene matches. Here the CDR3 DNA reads TGCGCCAGCGGCCCCCAACTAGCGGGAGGGCTAGGGGAGCAGTTCTTC. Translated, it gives CASGPQLAGGLGEQFF.

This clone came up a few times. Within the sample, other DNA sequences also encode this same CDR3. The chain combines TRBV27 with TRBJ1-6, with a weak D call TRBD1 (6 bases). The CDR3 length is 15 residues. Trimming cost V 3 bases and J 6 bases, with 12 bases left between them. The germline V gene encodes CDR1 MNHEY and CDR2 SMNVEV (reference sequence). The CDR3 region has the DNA TGTGCCAGCAGTTTGGGACACCGGGGTAATTCACCCCTCCACTTT. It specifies CASSLGHRGNSPLHF.

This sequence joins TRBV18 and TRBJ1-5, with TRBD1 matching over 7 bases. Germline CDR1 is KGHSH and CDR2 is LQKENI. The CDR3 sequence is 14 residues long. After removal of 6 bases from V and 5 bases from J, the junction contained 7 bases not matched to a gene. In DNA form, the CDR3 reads TGTGCCAGCTCGCTCAGGGGGGTGGATCAGCCCCAGCATTTT. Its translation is CASSLRGVDQPQHF.

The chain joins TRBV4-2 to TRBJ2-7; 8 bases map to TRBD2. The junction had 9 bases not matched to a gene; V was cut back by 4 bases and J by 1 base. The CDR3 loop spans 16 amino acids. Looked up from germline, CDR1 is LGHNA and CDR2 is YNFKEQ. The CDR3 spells CASSLNPGLGSYEQYF. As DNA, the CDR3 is TGTGCCAGCAGCCTGAATCCGGGACTAGGTTCCTACGAGCAGTACTTC.

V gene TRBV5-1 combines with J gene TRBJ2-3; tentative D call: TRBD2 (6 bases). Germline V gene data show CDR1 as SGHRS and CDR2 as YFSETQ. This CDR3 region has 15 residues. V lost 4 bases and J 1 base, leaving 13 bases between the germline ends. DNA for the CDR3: TGCGCCAGCAGCCTCGGGACTCCGGGCACAGATACGCAGTATTTT. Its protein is CASSLGTPGTDTQYF.